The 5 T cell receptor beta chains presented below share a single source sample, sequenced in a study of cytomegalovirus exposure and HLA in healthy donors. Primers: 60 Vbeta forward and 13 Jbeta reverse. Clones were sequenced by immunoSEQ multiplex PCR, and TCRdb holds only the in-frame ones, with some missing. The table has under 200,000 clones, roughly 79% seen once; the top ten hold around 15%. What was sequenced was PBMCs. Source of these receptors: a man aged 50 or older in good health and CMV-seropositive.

In DNA, the CDR3 is TGTGCCAGCAGCGACGCTCAAGAGTCGGGGAACACTGAAGCTTTCTTT. As protein: CASSDAQESGNTEAFF. V and J are TRBV6-6 and TRBJ1-1; the D is unclear. Trimming pared 6 bases from V and 1 base from J, leaving 18 bases between. Germline CDR1 and CDR2: MNHNY and SVGAGI (reference sequence). The CDR3 length is 16 residues.

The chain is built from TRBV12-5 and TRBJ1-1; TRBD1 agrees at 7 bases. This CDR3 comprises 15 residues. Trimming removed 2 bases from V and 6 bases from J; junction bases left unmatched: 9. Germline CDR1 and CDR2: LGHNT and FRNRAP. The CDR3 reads CASGLTGDKRPEAFF. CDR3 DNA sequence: TGTGCTAGTGGTTTGACAGGGGATAAGAGGCCTGAAGCTTTCTTT.

The CDR3 here is CASSPPRSTGYGDTQYF. The CDR3, as DNA: TGTGCCAGCAGCCCACCTCGATCTACAGGGTATGGGGATACGCAGTATTTT. This chain connects TRBV7-8 to TRBJ2-3, with a tentative D call TRBD1 (6 bases). Between the trimmed V and J ends, which lost 5 bases and 6 bases, there was a span of 24 bases. This CDR3 is built from 17 residues. Germline values: CDR1 SGHVS, CDR2 FQNEAQ. The whole variable domain, remainder taken from reference TRBV7-8 and TRBJ2-3, is GAGVSQSPRYKVAKRGQDVALRCDPISGHVSLFWYQQALGQGPEFLTYFQNEAQLDKSGLPSDRFFAERPEGSVSTLKIQRTQQEDSAVYLCASSPPRSTGYGDTQYFGPGTRLTVL.

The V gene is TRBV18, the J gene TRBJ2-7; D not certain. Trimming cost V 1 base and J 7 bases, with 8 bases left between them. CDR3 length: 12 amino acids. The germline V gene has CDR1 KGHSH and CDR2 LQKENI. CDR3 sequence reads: CASSPRQTEQYF. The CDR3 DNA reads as TGTGCCAGCTCACCACGGCAAACAGAGCAGTACTTC.

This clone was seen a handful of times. DNA for the CDR3: TGTGCCAGCAGCTTAGACAGTAATCAGCCCCAGCATTTT. As protein: CASSLDSNQPQHF. J is TRBJ1-5 and V is TRBV11-2; no reliable D call. The CDR3 covers 13 residues. V was trimmed by 0 bases and J by 4 bases, leaving 4 bases between them. CDR1 is SGHAT, CDR2 FQNNGV, per germline. Supplemented by reference TRBV11-2 and TRBJ1-5, the full variable domain reads EAGVAQSPRYKIIEKRQSVAFWCNPISGHATLYWYQQILGQGPKLLIQFQNNGVVDDSQLPKDRFSAERLKGVDSTLKIQPAKLEDSAVYLCASSLDSNQPQHFGDGTRLSIL.